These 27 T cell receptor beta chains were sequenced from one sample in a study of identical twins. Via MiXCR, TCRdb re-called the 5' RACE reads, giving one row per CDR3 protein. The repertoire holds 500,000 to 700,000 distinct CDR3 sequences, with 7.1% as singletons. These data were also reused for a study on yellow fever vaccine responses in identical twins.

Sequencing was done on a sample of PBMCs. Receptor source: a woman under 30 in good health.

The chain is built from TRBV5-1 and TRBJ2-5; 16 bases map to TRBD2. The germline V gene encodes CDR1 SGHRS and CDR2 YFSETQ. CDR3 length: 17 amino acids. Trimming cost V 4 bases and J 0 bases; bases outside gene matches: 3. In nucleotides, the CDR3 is TGCGCCAGCAGCCCGGGACTAGCGGGGGGGAACCAAGAGACCCAGTACTTC. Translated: CASSPGLAGGNQETQYF.

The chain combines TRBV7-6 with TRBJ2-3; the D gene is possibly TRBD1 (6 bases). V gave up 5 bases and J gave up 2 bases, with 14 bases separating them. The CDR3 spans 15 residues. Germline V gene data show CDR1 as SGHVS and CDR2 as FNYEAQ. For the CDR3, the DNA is TGTGCCAGCAGCAGACAGGATTTTCTCACAGATACGCAGTATTTT. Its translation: CASSRQDFLTDTQYF.

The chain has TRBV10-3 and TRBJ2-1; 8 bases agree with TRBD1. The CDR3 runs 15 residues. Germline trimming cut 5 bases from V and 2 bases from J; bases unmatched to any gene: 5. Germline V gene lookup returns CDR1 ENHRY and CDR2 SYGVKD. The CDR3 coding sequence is TGTGCCATCAGTTGGACAGGGTCTACCTACAATGAGCAGTTCTTC. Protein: CAISWTGSTYNEQFF.

In DNA form, the CDR3 reads TGTGCCAGCAGGACCACGAACACAGATACGCAGTATTTT. Its translation: CASRTTNTDTQYF. The V gene is TRBV12-3 or TRBV12-4, the J gene TRBJ2-3; no clear D. This CDR3 is built from 13 residues. Trimming took 6 bases from V and 2 from J, leaving 9 bases between them.

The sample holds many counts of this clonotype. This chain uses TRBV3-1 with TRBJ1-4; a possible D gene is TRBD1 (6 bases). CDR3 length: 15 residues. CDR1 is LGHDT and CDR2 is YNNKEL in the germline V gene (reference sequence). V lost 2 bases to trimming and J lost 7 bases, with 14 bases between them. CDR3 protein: CASSQPTGRGEKLFF. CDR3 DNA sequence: TGTGCCAGCAGCCAACCGACAGGCCGTGGTGAAAAACTGTTTTTT. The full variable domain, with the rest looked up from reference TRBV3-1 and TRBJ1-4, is DTAVSQTPKYLVTQMGNDKSIKCEQNLGHDTMYWYKQDSKKFLKIMFSYNNKELIINETVPNRFSPKSPDKAHLNLHINSLELGDSAVYFCASSQPTGRGEKLFFGSGTQLSVL.

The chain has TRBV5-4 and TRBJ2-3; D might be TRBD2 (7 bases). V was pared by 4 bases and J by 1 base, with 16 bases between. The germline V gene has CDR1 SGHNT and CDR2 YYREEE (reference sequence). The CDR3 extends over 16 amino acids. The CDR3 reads CASSAGAWRGTDTQYF. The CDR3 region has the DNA TGTGCCAGCAGCGCGGGGGCTTGGAGGGGCACAGATACGCAGTATTTT.

The CDR3 loop is CASDRGTGELFF. The CDR3 nucleotides read TGTGCCAGCGATCGTGGCACCGGGGAGCTGTTTTTT. The rearrangement joins TRBV7-8 to TRBJ2-2; D is uncertain. This CDR3 is built from 12 residues. From germline, CDR1 is SGHVS and CDR2 FQNEAQ. V gave up 8 bases and J gave up 4 bases, with 8 bases separating them.

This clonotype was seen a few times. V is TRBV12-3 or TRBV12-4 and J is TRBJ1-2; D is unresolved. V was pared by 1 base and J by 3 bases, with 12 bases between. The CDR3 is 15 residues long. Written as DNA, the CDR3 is TGTGCCAGCAGTTTAGAAGGAGACTGGTACTATGGCTACACCTTC. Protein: CASSLEGDWYYGYTF.

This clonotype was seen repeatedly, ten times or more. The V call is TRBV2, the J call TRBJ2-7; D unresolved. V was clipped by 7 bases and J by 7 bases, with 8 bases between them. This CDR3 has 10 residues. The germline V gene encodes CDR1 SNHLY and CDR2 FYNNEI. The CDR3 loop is CASTRGEQYF. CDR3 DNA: TGTGCCAGCACCCGAGGAGAGCAGTACTTC.

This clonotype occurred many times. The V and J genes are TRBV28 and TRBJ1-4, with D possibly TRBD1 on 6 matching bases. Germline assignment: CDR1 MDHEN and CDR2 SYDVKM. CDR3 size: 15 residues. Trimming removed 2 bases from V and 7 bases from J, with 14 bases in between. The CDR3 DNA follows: TGTGCCAGCAGTTTACCGGAGCCACAGGGTGAAAAACTGTTTTTT. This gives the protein CASSLPEPQGEKLFF.

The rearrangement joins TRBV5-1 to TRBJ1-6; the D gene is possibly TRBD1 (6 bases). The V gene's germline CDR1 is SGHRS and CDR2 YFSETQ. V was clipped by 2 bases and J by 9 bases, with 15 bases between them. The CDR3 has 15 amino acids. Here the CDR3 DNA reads TGCGCCAGCAGCTTAACAGGGACCGAGCGTTCACCCCTCCACTTT. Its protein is CASSLTGTERSPLHF. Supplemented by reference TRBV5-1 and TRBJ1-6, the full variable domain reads KAGVTQTPRYLIKTRGQQVTLSCSPISGHRSVSWYQQTPGQGLQFLFEYFSETQRNKGNFPGRFSGRQFSNSRSEMNVSTLELGDSALYLCASSLTGTERSPLHFGNGTRLTVT.

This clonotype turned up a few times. The chain's CDR3 is CASSLIRGYTDTQYF. CDR3 DNA sequence: TGCGCCAGCAGCTTGATACGCGGTTACACAGATACGCAGTATTTT. The rearrangement links TRBV5-1 to TRBJ2-3, with D hard to call. Germline loops: CDR1 SGHRS, CDR2 YFSETQ. CDR3 length: 15 residues. Trimming cost V 1 base and J 2 bases, with 11 bases left between them.

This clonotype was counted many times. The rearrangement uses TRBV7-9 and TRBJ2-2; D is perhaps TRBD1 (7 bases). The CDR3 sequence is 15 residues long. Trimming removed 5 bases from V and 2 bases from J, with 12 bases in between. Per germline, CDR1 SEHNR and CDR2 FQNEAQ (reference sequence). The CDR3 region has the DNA TGTGCCAGCAGCCGGGGGACAGCTAACACCGGGGAGCTGTTTTTT. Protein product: CASSRGTANTGELFF.

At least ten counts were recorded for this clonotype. The chain's CDR3 is CASSLAGRTDQPQHF. In nucleotides, the CDR3 is TGCGCCAGCAGCTTGGCCGGCAGGACAGATCAGCCCCAGCATTTT. This sequence joins TRBV5-1 and TRBJ1-5, with a possible D match to TRBD1 (6 bases). V was cut by 0 bases and J by 5 bases, with 12 bases left in between. Germline V gene data show CDR1 as SGHRS and CDR2 as YFSETQ. The CDR3 has 15 residues.

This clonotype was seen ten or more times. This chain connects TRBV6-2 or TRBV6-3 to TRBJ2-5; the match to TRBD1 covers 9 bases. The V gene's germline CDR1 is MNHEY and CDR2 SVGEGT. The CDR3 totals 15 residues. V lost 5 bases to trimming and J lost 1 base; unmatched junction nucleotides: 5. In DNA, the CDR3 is TGTGCCAGCAGTAGGACAGGGGAAGCCCAAGAGACCCAGTACTTC. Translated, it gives CASSRTGEAQETQYF.

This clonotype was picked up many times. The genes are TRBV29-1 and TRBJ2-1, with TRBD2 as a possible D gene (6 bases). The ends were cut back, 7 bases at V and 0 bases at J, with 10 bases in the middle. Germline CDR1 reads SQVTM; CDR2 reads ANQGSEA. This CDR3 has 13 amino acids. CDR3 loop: CSGEENSYNEQFF. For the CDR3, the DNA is TGCAGCGGGGAGGAAAACTCCTACAATGAGCAGTTCTTC.

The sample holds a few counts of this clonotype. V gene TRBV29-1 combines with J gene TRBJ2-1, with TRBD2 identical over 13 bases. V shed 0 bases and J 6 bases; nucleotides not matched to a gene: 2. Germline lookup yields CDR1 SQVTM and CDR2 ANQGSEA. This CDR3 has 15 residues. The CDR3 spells CSVEDGLAGANEQFF. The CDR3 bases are TGCAGCGTTGAAGACGGACTAGCGGGAGCCAATGAGCAGTTCTTC.

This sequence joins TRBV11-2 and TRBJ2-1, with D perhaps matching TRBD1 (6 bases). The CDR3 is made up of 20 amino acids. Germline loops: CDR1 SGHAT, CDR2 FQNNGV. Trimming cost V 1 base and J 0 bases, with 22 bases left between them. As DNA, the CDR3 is TGTGCCAGCAGCTTAGTTGCGACGGTGTTTTTAGGGGGCTCCTACAATGAGCAGTTCTTC. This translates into CASSLVATVFLGGSYNEQFF.

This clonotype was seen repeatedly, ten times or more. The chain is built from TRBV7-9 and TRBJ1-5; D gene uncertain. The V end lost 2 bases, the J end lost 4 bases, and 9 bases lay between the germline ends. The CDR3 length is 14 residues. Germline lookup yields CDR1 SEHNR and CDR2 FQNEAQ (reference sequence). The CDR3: CASSLSGRNQPQHF. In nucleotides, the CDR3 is TGTGCCAGCAGCTTATCCGGCCGGAATCAGCCCCAGCATTTT.

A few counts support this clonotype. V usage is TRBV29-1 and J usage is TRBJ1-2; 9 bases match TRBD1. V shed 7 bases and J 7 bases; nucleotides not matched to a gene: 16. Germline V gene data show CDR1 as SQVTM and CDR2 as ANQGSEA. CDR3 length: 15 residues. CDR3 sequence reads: CSENPATGGTGGYTF. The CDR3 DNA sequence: TGCAGCGAAAACCCCGCGACAGGGGGTACGGGTGGCTACACCTTC.

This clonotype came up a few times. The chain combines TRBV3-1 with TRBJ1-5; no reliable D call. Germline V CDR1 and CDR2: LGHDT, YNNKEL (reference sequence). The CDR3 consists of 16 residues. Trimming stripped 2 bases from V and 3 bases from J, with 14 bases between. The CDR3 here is CASSQTGGPTNQPQHF. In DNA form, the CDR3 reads TGTGCCAGCAGCCAAACTGGAGGGCCGACCAATCAGCCCCAGCATTTT. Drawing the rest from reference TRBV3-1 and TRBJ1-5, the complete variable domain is DTAVSQTPKYLVTQMGNDKSIKCEQNLGHDTMYWYKQDSKKFLKIMFSYNNKELIINETVPNRFSPKSPDKAHLNLHINSLELGDSAVYFCASSQTGGPTNQPQHFGDGTRLSIL.

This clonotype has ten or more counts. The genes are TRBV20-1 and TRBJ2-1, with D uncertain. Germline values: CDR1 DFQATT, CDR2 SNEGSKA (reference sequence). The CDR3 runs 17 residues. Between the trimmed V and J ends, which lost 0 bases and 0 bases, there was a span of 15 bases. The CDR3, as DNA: TGCAGTGCTAGAGAAGAGAGCGACCCGAGCTCCTACAATGAGCAGTTCTTC. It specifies CSAREESDPSSYNEQFF.

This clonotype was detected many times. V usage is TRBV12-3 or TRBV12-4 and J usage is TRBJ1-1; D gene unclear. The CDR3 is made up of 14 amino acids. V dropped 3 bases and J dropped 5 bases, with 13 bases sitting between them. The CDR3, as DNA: TGTGCCAGCAGTTTCCGGGGAGGAGGAACTGAAGCTTTCTTT. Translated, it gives CASSFRGGGTEAFF.

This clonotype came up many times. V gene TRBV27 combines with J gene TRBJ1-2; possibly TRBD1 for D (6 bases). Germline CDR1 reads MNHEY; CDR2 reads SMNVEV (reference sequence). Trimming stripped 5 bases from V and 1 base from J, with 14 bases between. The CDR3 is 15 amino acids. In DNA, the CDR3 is TGTGCCAGCAGTACACGGGACACCATTAACTATGGCTACACCTTC. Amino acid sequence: CASSTRDTINYGYTF.

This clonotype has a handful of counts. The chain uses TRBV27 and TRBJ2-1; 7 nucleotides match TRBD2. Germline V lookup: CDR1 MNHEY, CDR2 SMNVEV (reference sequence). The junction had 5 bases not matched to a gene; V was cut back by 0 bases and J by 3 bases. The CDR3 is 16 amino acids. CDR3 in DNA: TGTGCCAGCAGTTTATCGGGCGGGGGATACTACAATGAGCAGTTCTTC. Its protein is CASSLSGGGYYNEQFF.

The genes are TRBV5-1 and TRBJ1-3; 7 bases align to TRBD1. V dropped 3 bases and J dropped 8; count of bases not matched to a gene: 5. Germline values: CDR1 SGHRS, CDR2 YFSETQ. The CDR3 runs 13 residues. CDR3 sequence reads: CASSWVQGDTIYF. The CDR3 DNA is TGCGCCAGCAGCTGGGTCCAGGGGGACACCATATATTTT.

The CDR3 bases are TGTGCCAGCAGCCACGGGGGGTCCTACAATGAGCAGTTCTTC. It is translated as CASSHGGSYNEQFF. This chain links TRBV12-3 or TRBV12-4 with TRBJ2-1, with 7 nucleotides matching TRBD2. The CDR3 runs to 14 residues. The ends lost 6 bases at V and 1 base at J; junction bases unmatched: 3.